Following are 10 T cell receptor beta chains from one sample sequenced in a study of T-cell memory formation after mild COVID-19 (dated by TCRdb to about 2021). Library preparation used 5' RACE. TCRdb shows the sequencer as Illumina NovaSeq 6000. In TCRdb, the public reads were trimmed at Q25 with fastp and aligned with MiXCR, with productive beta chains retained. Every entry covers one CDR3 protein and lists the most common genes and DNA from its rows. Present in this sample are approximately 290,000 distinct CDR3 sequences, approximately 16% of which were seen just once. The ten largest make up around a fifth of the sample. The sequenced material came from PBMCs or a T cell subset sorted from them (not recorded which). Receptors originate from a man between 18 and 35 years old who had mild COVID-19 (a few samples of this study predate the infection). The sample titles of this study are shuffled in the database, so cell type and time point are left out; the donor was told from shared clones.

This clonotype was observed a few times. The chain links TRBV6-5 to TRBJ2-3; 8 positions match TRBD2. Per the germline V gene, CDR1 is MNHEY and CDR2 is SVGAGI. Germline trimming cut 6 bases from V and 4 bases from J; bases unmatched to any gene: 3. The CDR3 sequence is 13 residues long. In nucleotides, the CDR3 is TGTGCCAGCAGACCGACTAGCGCAGATACGCAGTATTTT. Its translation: CASRPTSADTQYF.

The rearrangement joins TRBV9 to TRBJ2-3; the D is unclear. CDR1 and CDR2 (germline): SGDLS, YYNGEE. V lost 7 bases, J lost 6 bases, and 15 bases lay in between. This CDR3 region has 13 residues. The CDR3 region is CASRDQRSDTQYF. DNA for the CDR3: TGTGCCAGCCGAGACCAGAGATCGGATACGCAGTATTTT.

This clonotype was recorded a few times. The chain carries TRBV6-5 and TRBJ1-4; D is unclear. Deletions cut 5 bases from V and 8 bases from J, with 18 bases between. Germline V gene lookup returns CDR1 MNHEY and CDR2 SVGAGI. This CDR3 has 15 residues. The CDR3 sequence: CASSRRFDLAEKLFF. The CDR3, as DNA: TGTGCCAGCAGTAGACGCTTTGACCTTGCGGAAAAACTGTTTTTT.

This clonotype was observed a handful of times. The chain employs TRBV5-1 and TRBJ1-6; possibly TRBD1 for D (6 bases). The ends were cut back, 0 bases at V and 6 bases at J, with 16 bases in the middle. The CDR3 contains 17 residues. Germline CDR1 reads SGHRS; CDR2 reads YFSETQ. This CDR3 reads CASSLGTARGANSPLHF. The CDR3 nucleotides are TGCGCCAGCAGCTTGGGGACAGCCCGTGGGGCTAATTCACCCCTCCACTTT.

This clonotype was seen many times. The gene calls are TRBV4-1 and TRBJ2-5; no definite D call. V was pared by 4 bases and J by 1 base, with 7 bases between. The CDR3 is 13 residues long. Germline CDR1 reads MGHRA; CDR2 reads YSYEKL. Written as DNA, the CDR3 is TGCGCCAGCAGCCGTCCAGGCCAAGAGACCCAGTACTTC. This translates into CASSRPGQETQYF.

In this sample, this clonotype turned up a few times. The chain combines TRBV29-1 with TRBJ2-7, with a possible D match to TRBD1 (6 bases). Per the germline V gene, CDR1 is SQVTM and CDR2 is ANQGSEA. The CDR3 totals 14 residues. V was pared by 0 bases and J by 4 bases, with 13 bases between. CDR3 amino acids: CSVEDNAGAYEQYF. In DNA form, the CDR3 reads TGCAGCGTTGAAGATAATGCAGGGGCATACGAGCAGTACTTC.

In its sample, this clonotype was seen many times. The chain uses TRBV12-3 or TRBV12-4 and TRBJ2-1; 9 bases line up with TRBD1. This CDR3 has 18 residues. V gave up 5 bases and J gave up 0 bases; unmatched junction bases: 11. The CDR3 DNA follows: TGTGCCAGCAGTCCGGACAGGGGATTACTAAACTCCTACAATGAGCAGTTCTTC. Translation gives CASSPDRGLLNSYNEQFF.

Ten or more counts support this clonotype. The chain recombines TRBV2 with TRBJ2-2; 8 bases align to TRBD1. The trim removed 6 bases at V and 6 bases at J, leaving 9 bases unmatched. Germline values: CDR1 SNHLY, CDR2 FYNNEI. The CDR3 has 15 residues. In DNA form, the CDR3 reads TGTGCCAGCAGCAAAGTGGGACAGGCCCCCGGGGAGCTGTTTTTT. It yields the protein CASSKVGQAPGELFF.

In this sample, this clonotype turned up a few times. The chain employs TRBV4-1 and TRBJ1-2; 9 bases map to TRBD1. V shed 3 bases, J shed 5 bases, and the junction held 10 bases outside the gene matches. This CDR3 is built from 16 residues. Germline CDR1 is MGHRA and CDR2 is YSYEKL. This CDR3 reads CASSHDPGTGKYGYTF. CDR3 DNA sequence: TGCGCCAGCAGCCACGATCCCGGGACAGGGAAATATGGCTACACCTTC.

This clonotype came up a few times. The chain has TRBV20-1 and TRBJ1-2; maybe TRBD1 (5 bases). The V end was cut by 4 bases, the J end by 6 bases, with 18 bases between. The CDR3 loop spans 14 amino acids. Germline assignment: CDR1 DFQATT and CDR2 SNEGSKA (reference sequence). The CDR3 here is CSAKFQGGRHGYTF. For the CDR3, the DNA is TGCAGTGCTAAATTCCAGGGAGGCCGACATGGCTACACCTTC.